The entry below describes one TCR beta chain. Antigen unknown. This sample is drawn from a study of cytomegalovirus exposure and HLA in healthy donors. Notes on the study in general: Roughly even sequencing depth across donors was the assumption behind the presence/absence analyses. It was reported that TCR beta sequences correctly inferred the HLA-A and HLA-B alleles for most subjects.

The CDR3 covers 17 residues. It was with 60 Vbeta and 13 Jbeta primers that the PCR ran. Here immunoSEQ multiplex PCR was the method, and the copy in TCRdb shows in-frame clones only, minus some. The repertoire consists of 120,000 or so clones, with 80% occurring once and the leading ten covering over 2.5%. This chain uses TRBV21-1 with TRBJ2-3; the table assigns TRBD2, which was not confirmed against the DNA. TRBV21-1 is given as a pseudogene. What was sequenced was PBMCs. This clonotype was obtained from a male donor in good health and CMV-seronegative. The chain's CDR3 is CASSKVSSGVSTDTQYF. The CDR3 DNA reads TGTGCCAGCAGCAAAGTATCTAGCGGGGTTAGCACAGATACGCAGTATTTT.